Below are 6 T cell receptor beta chains sequenced from a single sample in a study of blood T cell repertoires in COVID-19. This table comes from immunoSEQ multiplex PCR, and its TCRdb copy is limited to in-frame clones, with some not included. The sample has about 260,000 clones, around 80% seen once. Specimen: peripheral blood. The receptor set was obtained from an elderly woman with acute or convalescent COVID-19.

In this sample, this clone turned up once. This chain's CDR3 is CASSEGLAKNIQYF. CDR3 coding DNA: TGTGCCAGCAGCGAGGGACTAGCCAAAAACATTCAGTACTTC. The gene calls are TRBV2 and TRBJ2-4, with D possibly being TRBD2 (6 bases). Trimming stripped 6 bases from V and 0 bases from J, with 9 bases between. Germline loops: CDR1 SNHLY, CDR2 FYNNEI. The CDR3 covers 14 residues.

The chain links TRBV7-3 to TRBJ2-1; a weak D match, TRBD2 (6 bases). The ends were cut back, 5 bases at V and 6 bases at J, with 14 bases in the middle. The CDR3 covers 14 residues. CDR1 and CDR2 from the germline V gene are SGHTA and FQGTGA. Here the CDR3 DNA reads TGTGCCAGCAGCACGGGACTTTCGAGCAATGAGCAGTTCTTC. Amino acids: CASSTGLSSNEQFF. The whole variable domain, remainder taken from reference TRBV7-3 and TRBJ2-1, is GAGVSQTPSNKVTEKGKYVELRCDPISGHTALYWYRQSLGQGPEFLIYFQGTGAADDSGLPNDRFFAVRPEGSVSTLKIQRTERGDSAVYLCASSTGLSSNEQFFGPGTRLTVL.

The chain couples TRBV3-1 (or the pseudogene TRBV3-2) to TRBJ1-4; perhaps TRBD1 as D (6 bases). V was trimmed by 8 bases and J by 7 bases, leaving 17 bases between them. The CDR3 sequence is 14 residues long. Germline assignment: CDR1 LGHDT and CDR2 YNNKEL (reference sequence). The CDR3 is CASGTGTTGEKLFF. As DNA, the CDR3 is TGTGCCAGCGGGACCGGGACAACAGGTGAAAAACTGTTTTTT.

Turning to this clone: This sample includes further DNA sequences coding for the same CDR3. The V and J genes are TRBV5-1 and TRBJ2-1, with 9 nucleotides matching TRBD2. The germline gives CDR1 SGHRS, CDR2 YFSETQ. This CDR3 has 15 residues. V lost 2 bases to trimming and J lost 1 base; unmatched junction nucleotides: 1. CDR3: CASSLGLASYNEQFF. The CDR3, as DNA: TGCGCCAGCAGCTTAGGACTAGCGTCCTACAATGAGCAGTTCTTC.

The chain combines TRBV7-9 with TRBJ2-1, with 9 bases that match TRBD1. The CDR3 is made up of 13 amino acids. Germline V gives CDR1 SEHNR, CDR2 FQNEAQ (reference sequence). The J segment lost 15 bases and the V segment lost 5 bases, leaving 11 bases of the junction unmatched. This CDR3 reads CASSLLPGQGAFF. The CDR3 DNA reads as TGTGCCAGCAGCCTATTACCGGGACAGGGTGCGTTCTTC.

This chain joins TRBV7-2 and TRBJ2-3, with a weak D call TRBD1 (7 bases). V shed 2 bases and J shed 6 bases, with 15 bases lying between them. Germline lookup yields CDR1 SGHTA and CDR2 FQGNSA. The CDR3 runs 15 residues. Here the CDR3 reads CASSLRQGGWDTQYF. CDR3 in DNA: TGTGCCAGCAGCTTACGACAGGGAGGTTGGGATACGCAGTATTTT.